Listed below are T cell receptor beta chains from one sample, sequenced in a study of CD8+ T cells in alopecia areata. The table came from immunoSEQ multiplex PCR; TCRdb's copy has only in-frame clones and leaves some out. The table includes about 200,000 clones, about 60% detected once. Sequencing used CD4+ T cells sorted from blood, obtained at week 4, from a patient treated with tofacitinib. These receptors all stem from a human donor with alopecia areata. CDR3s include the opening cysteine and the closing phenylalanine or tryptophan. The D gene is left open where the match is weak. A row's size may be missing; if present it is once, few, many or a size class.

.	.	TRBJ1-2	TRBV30	TGTGCCTGGTTATCGCGACAGACCTATGGCTACACCTTC	CAWLSRQTYGYTF
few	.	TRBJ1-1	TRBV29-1	TGCAGCGTCCCCCGGGATGCACTGAACACTGAAGCTTTCTTT	CSVPRDALNTEAFF
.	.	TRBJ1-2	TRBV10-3	TGTGCCATCAGTGAGTCTCCAGAAACCTATGGCTACACCTTC	CAISESPETYGYTF
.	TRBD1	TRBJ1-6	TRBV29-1	TGCAGCGTTGCCCACAGGGGGGATTCACCCCTCCACTTT	CSVAHRGDSPLHF
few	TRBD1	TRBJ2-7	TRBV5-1	TGCGCCAGCAGTATCACCGGGACAGGGGCGTACGAGCAGTACTTC	CASSITGTGAYEQYF
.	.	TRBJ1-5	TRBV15	TGTGCCACCAGCAGAGCTGCATTTAGCAATCAGCCCCAGCATTTT	CATSRAAFSNQPQHF
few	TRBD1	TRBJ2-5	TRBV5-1	TGCGCCAGCAGCTTGGAACAGGGGTCGGCCCAGTACTTC	CASSLEQGSAQYF
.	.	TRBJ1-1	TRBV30	TGTGCCTGGAGTGTAACGGAACAGAACACTGAAGCTTTCTTT	CAWSVTEQNTEAFF
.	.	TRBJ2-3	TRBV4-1	TGCGCCAGCAGCCAAGAAGGGCTCCGCACAGATACGCAGTATTTT	CASSQEGLRTDTQYF
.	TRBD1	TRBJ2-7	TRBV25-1	TGTGCCAGCAGTGCCACGACAGGGTATGGATACTTC	CASSATTGYGYF
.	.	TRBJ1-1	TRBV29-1	TGCAGCGTTGAAGTTTCGGACATACACGGTGGAGCTTTCTTT	CSVEVSDIHGGAFF